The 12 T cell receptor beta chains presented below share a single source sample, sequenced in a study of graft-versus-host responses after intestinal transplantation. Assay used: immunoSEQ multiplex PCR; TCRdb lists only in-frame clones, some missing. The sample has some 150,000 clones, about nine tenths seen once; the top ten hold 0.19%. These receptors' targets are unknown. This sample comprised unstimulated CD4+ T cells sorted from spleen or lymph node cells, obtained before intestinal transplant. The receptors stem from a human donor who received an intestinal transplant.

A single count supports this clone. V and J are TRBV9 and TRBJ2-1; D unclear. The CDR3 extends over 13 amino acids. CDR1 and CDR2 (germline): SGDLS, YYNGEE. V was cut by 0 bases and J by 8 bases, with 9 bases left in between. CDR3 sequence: CASSVELSHEQFF. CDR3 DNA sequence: TGTGCCAGCAGCGTAGAATTGAGCCATGAGCAGTTCTTC.

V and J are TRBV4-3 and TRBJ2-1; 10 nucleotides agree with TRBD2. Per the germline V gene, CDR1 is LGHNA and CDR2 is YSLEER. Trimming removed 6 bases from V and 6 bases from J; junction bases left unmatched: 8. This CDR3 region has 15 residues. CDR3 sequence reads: CASSYLAGVTNEQFF. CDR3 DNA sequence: TGCGCCAGCAGTTACCTAGCGGGAGTTACCAATGAGCAGTTCTTC.

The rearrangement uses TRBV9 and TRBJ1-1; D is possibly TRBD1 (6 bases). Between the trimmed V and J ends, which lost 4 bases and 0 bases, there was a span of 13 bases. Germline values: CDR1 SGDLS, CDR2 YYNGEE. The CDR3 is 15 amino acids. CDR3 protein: CASSWGADMNTEAFF. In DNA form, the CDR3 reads TGTGCCAGCAGCTGGGGGGCAGACATGAACACTGAAGCTTTCTTT.

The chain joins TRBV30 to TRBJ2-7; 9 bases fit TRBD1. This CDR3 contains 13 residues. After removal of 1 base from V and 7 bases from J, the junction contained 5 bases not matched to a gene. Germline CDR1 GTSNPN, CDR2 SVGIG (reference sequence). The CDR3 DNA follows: TGTGCCTGGAGTGCAAACAGGGGGCAGGAGCAGTACTTC. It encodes CAWSANRGQEQYF. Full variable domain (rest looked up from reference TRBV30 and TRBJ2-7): SQTIHQWPATLVQPVGSPLSLECTVEGTSNPNLYWYRQAAGRGLQLLFYSVGIGQISSEVPQNLSASRPQDRQFILSSKKLLLSDSGFYLCAWSANRGQEQYFGPGTRLTVT.

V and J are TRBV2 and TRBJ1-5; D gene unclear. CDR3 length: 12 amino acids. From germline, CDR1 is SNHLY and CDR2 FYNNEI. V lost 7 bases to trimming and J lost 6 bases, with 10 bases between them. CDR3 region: CASTRSGQPQHF. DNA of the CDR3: TGTGCCAGCACGAGGAGCGGTCAGCCCCAGCATTTT.

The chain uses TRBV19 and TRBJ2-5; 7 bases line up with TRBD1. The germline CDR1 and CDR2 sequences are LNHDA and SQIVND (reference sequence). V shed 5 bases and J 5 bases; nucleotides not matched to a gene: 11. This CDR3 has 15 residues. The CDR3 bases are TGTGCCAGTAGTTCCGGACAGGCCCGGAGGGAGACCCAGTACTTC. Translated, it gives CASSSGQARRETQYF.

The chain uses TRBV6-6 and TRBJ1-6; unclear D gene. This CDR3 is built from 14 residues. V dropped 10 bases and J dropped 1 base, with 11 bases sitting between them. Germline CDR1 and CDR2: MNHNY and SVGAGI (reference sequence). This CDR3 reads CATIDGSYNSPLHF. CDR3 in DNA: TGTGCCACTATCGACGGGTCCTATAATTCACCCCTCCACTTT.

The CDR3 is CASSLGTAAYEQYF. As DNA, the CDR3 is TGCGCCAGCAGCCTGGGGACAGCCGCATACGAGCAGTACTTC. This chain joins TRBV5-1 and TRBJ2-5, with 7 bases matching TRBD1. The assigned J gene may be wrong: the sequence end matches TRBJ2-7 better. This CDR3 comprises 14 residues. Germline CDR1 and CDR2: SGHRS and YFSETQ.

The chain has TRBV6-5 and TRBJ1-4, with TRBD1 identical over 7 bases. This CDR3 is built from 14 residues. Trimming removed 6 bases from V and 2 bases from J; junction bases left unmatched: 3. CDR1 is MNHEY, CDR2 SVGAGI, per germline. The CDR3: CASSGTATNEKLFF. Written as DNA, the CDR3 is TGTGCCAGCAGCGGGACAGCCACTAATGAAAAACTGTTTTTT.

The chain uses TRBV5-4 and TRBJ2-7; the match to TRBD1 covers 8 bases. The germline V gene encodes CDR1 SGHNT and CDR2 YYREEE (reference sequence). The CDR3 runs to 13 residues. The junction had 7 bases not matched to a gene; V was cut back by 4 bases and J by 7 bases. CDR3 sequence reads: CASSLWTGREQYF. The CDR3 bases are TGTGCCAGCAGCCTTTGGACAGGGAGAGAGCAGTACTTC.

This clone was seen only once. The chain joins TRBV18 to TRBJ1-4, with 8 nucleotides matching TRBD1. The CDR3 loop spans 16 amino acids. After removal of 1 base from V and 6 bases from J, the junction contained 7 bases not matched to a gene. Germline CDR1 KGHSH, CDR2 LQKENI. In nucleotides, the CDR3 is TGTGCCAGCTCACCACGGGCAGGGGGCGCGGATGAAAAACTGTTTTTT. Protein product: CASSPRAGGADEKLFF. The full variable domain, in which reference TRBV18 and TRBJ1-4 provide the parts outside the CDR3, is NAGVMQNPRHLVRRRGQEARLRCSPMKGHSHVYWYRQLPEEGLKFMVYLQKENIIDESGMPKERFSAEFPKEGPSILRIQQVVRGDSAAYFCASSPRAGGADEKLFFGSGTQLSVL.

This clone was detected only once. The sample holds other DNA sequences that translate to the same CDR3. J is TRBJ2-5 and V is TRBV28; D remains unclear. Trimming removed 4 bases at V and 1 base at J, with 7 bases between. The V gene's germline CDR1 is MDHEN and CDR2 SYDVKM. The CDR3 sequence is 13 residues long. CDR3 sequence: CASSSPVQETQYF. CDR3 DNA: TGTGCCAGCAGTTCCCCCGTCCAAGAGACCCAGTACTTC.